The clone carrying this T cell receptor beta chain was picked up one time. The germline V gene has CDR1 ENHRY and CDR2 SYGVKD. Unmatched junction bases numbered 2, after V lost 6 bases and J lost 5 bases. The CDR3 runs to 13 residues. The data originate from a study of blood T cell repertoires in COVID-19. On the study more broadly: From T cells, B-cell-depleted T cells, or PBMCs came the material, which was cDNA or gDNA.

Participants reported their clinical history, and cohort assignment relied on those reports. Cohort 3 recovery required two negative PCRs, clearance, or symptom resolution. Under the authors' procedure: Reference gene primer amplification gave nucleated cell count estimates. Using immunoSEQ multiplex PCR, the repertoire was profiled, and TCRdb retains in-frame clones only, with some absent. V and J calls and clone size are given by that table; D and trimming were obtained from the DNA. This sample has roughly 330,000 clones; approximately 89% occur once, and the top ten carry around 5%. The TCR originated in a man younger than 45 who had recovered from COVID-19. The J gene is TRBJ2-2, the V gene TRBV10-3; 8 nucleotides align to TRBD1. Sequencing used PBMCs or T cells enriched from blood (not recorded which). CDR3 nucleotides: TGTGCCATCAGGACAGGGGAAACCGGGGAGCTGTTTTTT. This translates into CAIRTGETGELFF.